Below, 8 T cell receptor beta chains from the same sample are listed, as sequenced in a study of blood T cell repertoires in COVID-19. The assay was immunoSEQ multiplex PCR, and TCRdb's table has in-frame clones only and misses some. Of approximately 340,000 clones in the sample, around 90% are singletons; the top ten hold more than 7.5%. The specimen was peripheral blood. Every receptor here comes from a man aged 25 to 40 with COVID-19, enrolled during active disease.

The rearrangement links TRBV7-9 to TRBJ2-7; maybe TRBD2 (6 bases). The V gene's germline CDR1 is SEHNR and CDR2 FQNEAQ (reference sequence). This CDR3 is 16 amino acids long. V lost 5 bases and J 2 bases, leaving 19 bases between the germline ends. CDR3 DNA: TGTGCCAGCAGCGCTGCCCCGGGGGTGGCTACCTACGAGCAGTACTTC. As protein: CASSAAPGVATYEQYF.

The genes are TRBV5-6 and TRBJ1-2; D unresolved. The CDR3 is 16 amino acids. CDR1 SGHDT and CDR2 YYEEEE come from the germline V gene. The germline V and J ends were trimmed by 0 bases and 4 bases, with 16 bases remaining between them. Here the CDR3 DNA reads TGTGCCAGCAGCTTGGTCAATTTTGAGGCAGTCTATGGCTACACCTTC. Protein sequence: CASSLVNFEAVYGYTF.

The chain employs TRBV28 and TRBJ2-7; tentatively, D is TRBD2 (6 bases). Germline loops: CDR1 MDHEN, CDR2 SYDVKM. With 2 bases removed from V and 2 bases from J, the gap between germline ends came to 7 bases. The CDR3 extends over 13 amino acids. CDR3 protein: CASSLGEAYEQYF. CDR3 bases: TGTGCCAGCAGTTTAGGGGAGGCCTACGAGCAGTACTTC.

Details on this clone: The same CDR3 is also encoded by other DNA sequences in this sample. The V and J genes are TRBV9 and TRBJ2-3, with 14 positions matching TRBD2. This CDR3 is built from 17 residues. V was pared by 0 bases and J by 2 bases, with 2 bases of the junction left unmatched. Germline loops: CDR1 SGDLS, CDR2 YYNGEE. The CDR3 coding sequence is TGTGCCAGCAGCGTAGGACTAGCGGGAGGGTCCACAGATACGCAGTATTTT. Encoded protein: CASSVGLAGGSTDTQYF.

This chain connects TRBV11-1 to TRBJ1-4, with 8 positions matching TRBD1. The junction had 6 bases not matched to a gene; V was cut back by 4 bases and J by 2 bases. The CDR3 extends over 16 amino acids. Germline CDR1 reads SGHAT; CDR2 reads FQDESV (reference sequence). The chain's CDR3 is CASSSRQGSTNEKLFF. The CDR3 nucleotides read TGTGCCAGCAGCTCGAGACAGGGGTCGACTAATGAAAAACTGTTTTTT.

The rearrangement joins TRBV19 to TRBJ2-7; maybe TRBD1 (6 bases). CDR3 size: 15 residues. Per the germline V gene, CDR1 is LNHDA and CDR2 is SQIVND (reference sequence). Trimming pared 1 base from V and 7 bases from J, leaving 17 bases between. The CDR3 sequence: CASSIVGQKVWEQYF. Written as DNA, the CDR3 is TGTGCCAGTAGTATAGTAGGACAGAAGGTGTGGGAGCAGTACTTC.

The CDR3 nucleotides are TGTGCCAGCAGTTTTTCTAGAGGTGAAGCTTTCTTT. Amino acids: CASSFSRGEAFF. This chain joins TRBV27 and TRBJ1-1, with no clear D. Trimming removed 3 bases from V and 7 bases from J, with 9 bases in between. The germline V gene has CDR1 MNHEY and CDR2 SMNVEV (reference sequence). This CDR3 is 12 amino acids long.

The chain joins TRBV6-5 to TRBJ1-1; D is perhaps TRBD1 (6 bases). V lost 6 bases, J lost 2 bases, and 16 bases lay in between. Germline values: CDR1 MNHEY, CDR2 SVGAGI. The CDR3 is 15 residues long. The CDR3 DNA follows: TGTGCCAGCAGCCCACCGACAGGCCTAAACACTGAAGCTTTCTTT. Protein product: CASSPPTGLNTEAFF.